A selection of T cell receptor beta chains follows, all from one sample in a study of CD8 T cells in ankylosing spondylitis. TCRdb re-derived calls from the 5' RACE reads in MiXCR, one entry per CDR3 protein. The repertoire has 700,000 to 1,000,000 distinct CDR3 sequences, 10% to 15% of them found once; the top ten carry just over 0.5%. Sequencing used blood, either unsorted or a sorted T cell fraction (not recorded which). The receptors derive from a male donor with ankylosing spondylitis. Both conserved end residues are part of each CDR3. Fields, in order: CDR3 protein, CDR3 DNA, clone size, CDR3 length, D gene, J gene, V gene. The D gene is left open where the match is weak. Clone sizes are given selectively: once, few, many, or a class where the clone is expanded.

CDR3aa: CASSLLQGGASSMEQYF
CDR3nt: TGCGCCAGCAGCCTTCTCCAGGGAGGGGCCTCGTCGATGGAGCAGTACTTC
abundance: many
len: 17
d_gene: TRBD2
j_gene: TRBJ2-7
v_gene: TRBV5-1

CDR3aa: CSARAPGWAEAFF
CDR3nt: TGCAGTGCTAGGGCGCCAGGGTGGGCTGAAGCTTTCTTT
abundance: few
len: 13
d_gene: NA
j_gene: TRBJ1-1
v_gene: TRBV20-1

CDR3aa: CATSANWNTEAFF
CDR3nt: TGTGCCACCAGTGCTAATTGGAACACTGAAGCTTTCTTT
abundance: few
len: 13
d_gene: NA
j_gene: TRBJ1-1
v_gene: TRBV24-1

CDR3aa: CASSTYSDTEAFF
CDR3nt: TGTGCCAGCAGCACCTACTCGGACACTGAAGCTTTCTTT
abundance: few
len: 13
d_gene: NA
j_gene: TRBJ1-1
v_gene: TRBV7-9

CDR3aa: CASSQDGKKGEKLFF
CDR3nt: TGCGCCAGCAGCCAAGACGGGAAAAAGGGTGAAAAACTGTTTTTT
abundance: few
len: 15
d_gene: NA
j_gene: TRBJ1-4
v_gene: TRBV4-3

CDR3aa: CASSATGFFYGYTF
CDR3nt: TGTGCCAGCAGTGCGACAGGATTCTTCTATGGCTACACCTTC
abundance: NA
len: 14
d_gene: NA
j_gene: TRBJ1-2
v_gene: TRBV12-3/TRBV12-4

CDR3aa: CASSRGSYGYTF
CDR3nt: TGTGCCAGCAGCCGGGGCAGCTATGGCTACACCTTC
abundance: many
len: 12
d_gene: NA
j_gene: TRBJ1-2
v_gene: TRBV6-6

CDR3aa: CASSLRTSGGGETQYF
CDR3nt: TGCGCCAGCAGCCTGAGGACTAGCGGGGGAGGAGAGACCCAGTACTTC
abundance: few
len: 16
d_gene: TRBD2
j_gene: TRBJ2-5
v_gene: TRBV4-3

CDR3aa: CASSLDTYTGELFF
CDR3nt: TGTGCCAGCAGCTTGGACACCTACACCGGGGAGCTGTTTTTT
abundance: few
len: 14
d_gene: NA
j_gene: TRBJ2-2
v_gene: TRBV7-9

CDR3aa: CASSFLAESYNEQFF
CDR3nt: TGTGCCAGCAGCTTTCTAGCCGAGTCCTACAATGAGCAGTTCTTC
abundance: few
len: 15
d_gene: NA
j_gene: TRBJ2-1
v_gene: TRBV7-2

CDR3aa: CASSQDAGTPRTPLHF
CDR3nt: TGCGCCAGCAGCCAAGACGCAGGGACTCCGAGGACACCCCTCCACTTT
abundance: NA
len: 16
d_gene: NA
j_gene: TRBJ1-6
v_gene: TRBV4-3

CDR3aa: CAWSPRIRGAFF
CDR3nt: TGTGCCTGGAGCCCTAGAATCAGAGGAGCTTTCTTT
abundance: once
len: 12
d_gene: NA
j_gene: TRBJ1-1
v_gene: TRBV30

CDR3aa: CASSFNLAGATDTQYF
CDR3nt: TGTGCCAGCAGTTTTAACTTAGCGGGAGCCACAGATACGCAGTATTTT
abundance: few
len: 16
d_gene: TRBD2
j_gene: TRBJ2-3
v_gene: TRBV6-4

CDR3aa: CASREAAYEQYF
CDR3nt: TGTGCCAGCAGGGAAGCGGCCTACGAGCAGTACTTC
abundance: NA
len: 12
d_gene: NA
j_gene: TRBJ2-7
v_gene: TRBV6-1

CDR3aa: CASSREGGANTEAFF
CDR3nt: TGTGCCAGCAGCCGCGAGGGGGGGGCGAACACTGAAGCTTTCTTT
abundance: few
len: 15
d_gene: NA
j_gene: TRBJ1-1
v_gene: TRBV12-3/TRBV12-4

CDR3aa: CASSRGPEQFF
CDR3nt: TGTGCCAGCAGTAGGGGGCCGGAGCAGTTCTTC
abundance: once
len: 11
d_gene: TRBD1
j_gene: TRBJ2-1
v_gene: TRBV12-3/TRBV12-4

CDR3aa: CASSSMTTDTQYF
CDR3nt: TGTGCCAGCTCATCTATGACGACAGATACGCAGTATTTT
abundance: NA
len: 13
d_gene: NA
j_gene: TRBJ2-3
v_gene: TRBV18

CDR3aa: CASSLWTSGGRSYEQYF
CDR3nt: TGTGCCAGCAGCTTATGGACTAGCGGGGGCCGATCCTACGAGCAGTACTTC
abundance: NA
len: 17
d_gene: TRBD2
j_gene: TRBJ2-7
v_gene: TRBV7-2

CDR3aa: CASSEWGPNQPQHF
CDR3nt: TGTGCCAGCAGTGAGTGGGGACCCAATCAGCCCCAGCATTTT
abundance: few
len: 14
d_gene: NA
j_gene: TRBJ1-5
v_gene: TRBV6-1

CDR3aa: CASSRTLDYTF
CDR3nt: TGTGCCAGCAGCCGAACCTTGGACTACACCTTC
abundance: few
len: 11
d_gene: NA
j_gene: TRBJ1-2
v_gene: TRBV3-1

CDR3aa: CATSRGISYEQYF
CDR3nt: TGTGCCACCAGCAGAGGGATTTCCTACGAGCAGTACTTC
abundance: many
len: 13
d_gene: NA
j_gene: TRBJ2-7
v_gene: TRBV15

CDR3aa: CATSRDRRAWNTEAFF
CDR3nt: TGTGCCACCAGCAGAGATAGAAGGGCCTGGAACACTGAAGCTTTCTTT
abundance: many
len: 16
d_gene: NA
j_gene: TRBJ1-1
v_gene: TRBV15

CDR3aa: CASSYADRGRSNQPQHF
CDR3nt: TGTGCCAGCAGTTACGCCGACAGGGGCCGTAGCAATCAGCCCCAGCATTTT
abundance: few
len: 17
d_gene: TRBD1
j_gene: TRBJ1-5
v_gene: TRBV6-2/TRBV6-3

CDR3aa: CASSSDNYEQYF
CDR3nt: TGTGCCAGCAGCTCCGACAACTACGAGCAGTACTTC
abundance: many
len: 12
d_gene: NA
j_gene: TRBJ2-7
v_gene: TRBV12-3/TRBV12-4

CDR3aa: CASSQNPTGASGNTIYF
CDR3nt: TGCGCCAGCAGCCAAAACCCGACGGGGGCGTCGGGAAACACCATATATTTT
abundance: once
len: 17
d_gene: NA
j_gene: TRBJ1-3
v_gene: TRBV4-3

CDR3aa: CASSPEDISNTGELFF
CDR3nt: TGTGCCAGCTCACCAGAGGACATCTCGAACACCGGGGAGCTGTTTTTT
abundance: few
len: 16
d_gene: NA
j_gene: TRBJ2-2
v_gene: TRBV18

CDR3aa: CASSPPNGNGIQYF
CDR3nt: TGTGCCAGCTCACCACCGAACGGGAACGGCATTCAGTACTTC
abundance: many
len: 14
d_gene: NA
j_gene: TRBJ2-4
v_gene: TRBV18

CDR3aa: CSTGTGYEQYF
CDR3nt: TGCAGTACCGGGACAGGGTACGAGCAGTACTTC
abundance: few
len: 11
d_gene: TRBD1
j_gene: TRBJ2-7
v_gene: TRBV20-1